This T cell receptor beta chain came from a study of blood T cell repertoires in COVID-19. As for the study in general: Sources were T cells, B-cell-depleted T cells, or PBMCs; the material itself was cDNA or gDNA.

Authors' data handling: Using reference gene primer amplification, nucleated cell counts were estimated. Libraries were prepared by immunoSEQ multiplex PCR; TCRdb keeps only in-frame clonotypes and omits some of them. The V and J calls and clone size come from that table; D and trimming were worked out from the DNA. The sample lists around 260,000 clones, around 85% seen once, with 0.85% to 0.9% in the top ten. In Seattle, patients joined the study during active infection and were tracked longitudinally. CDR3 length: 19 amino acids. CDR1 and CDR2 from the germline V gene are LGHDT and YNNKEL (reference sequence). Trimming shortened V by 0 bases and J by 10 bases, and 27 bases separated the two germline ends.

This sequence was found in a human donor with COVID-19, enrolled during active disease. The donor label of this sample is uncertain. V gene TRBV3-1 (or the pseudogene TRBV3-2) combines with J gene TRBJ1-4; TRBD1 is a possible D gene (6 bases). Specimen: peripheral blood. Here the CDR3 reads CASSQDRGGTEPRDGKLFF. CDR3 sequence (DNA): TGTGCCAGCAGCCAAGATCGCGGGGGCACAGAGCCCCGGGACGGAAAACTGTTTTTT.